This T cell receptor beta chain was captured by sequencing in a study of cytomegalovirus exposure and HLA in healthy donors. Researchers ran the PCR with 60 Vbeta and 13 Jbeta primers. Sequencing was performed with immunoSEQ multiplex PCR; in TCRdb, only in-frame clones are kept and a portion is missing. The data contain roughly 190,000 clones, roughly 77% of them singletons. Study findings and constraints: Associated with cytomegalovirus, according to the listing, were 150 to 200 TCR beta chains.

This clone was detected only once. Its antigen is unknown. With 6 bases clipped from V and 7 bases from J, the junction kept 5 bases outside the gene matches. This CDR3 is built from 13 residues. Germline V gene sequence: CDR1 SQVTM, CDR2 ANQGSEA. V and J are TRBV29-1 and TRBJ2-1, with TRBD2 identical over 11 bases. Source material: PBMCs. This clonotype was obtained from a man aged 35 to 55 in good health and CMV-seropositive. The CDR3 DNA is TGCAGCGTCCGACTAGCGGGACTAAATGAGCAGTTCTTC. This codes for CSVRLAGLNEQFF.